The clone carrying this T cell receptor beta chain was counted a few times. CDR3 length: 15 amino acids. Trimming took 0 bases from V and 10 from J; bases not matched to a gene: 11. Germline CDR1 and CDR2: LNHNV and YYDKDF (reference sequence). This entry is derived from a study of T-cell memory formation after mild COVID-19. 5'RACE primed at constant segments yielded TCR alpha and TCR beta cDNA libraries bearing sample barcodes and UMIs. TCRdb recomputed calls from the 5' RACE reads with MiXCR, one row per CDR3 protein. The repertoire has 250,000 to 300,000 distinct CDR3 sequences, 7.5% to 9.5% of them found once; the top ten carry 20% to 25%.

The chain couples TRBV15 to TRBJ2-5, with 7 positions matching TRBD1. This TCR derives from a man aged 18-30 years who had mild COVID-19 (a few samples of this study predate the infection). Cell type and time point are not known. Sequencing input: PBMCs or a T cell subset sorted from them (not recorded which). The CDR3 nucleotides are TGTGCCACCAGCAGAGATTCCCTAGCAGGGGGTGGCCAGTACTTC. Its protein product is CATSRDSLAGGGQYF.